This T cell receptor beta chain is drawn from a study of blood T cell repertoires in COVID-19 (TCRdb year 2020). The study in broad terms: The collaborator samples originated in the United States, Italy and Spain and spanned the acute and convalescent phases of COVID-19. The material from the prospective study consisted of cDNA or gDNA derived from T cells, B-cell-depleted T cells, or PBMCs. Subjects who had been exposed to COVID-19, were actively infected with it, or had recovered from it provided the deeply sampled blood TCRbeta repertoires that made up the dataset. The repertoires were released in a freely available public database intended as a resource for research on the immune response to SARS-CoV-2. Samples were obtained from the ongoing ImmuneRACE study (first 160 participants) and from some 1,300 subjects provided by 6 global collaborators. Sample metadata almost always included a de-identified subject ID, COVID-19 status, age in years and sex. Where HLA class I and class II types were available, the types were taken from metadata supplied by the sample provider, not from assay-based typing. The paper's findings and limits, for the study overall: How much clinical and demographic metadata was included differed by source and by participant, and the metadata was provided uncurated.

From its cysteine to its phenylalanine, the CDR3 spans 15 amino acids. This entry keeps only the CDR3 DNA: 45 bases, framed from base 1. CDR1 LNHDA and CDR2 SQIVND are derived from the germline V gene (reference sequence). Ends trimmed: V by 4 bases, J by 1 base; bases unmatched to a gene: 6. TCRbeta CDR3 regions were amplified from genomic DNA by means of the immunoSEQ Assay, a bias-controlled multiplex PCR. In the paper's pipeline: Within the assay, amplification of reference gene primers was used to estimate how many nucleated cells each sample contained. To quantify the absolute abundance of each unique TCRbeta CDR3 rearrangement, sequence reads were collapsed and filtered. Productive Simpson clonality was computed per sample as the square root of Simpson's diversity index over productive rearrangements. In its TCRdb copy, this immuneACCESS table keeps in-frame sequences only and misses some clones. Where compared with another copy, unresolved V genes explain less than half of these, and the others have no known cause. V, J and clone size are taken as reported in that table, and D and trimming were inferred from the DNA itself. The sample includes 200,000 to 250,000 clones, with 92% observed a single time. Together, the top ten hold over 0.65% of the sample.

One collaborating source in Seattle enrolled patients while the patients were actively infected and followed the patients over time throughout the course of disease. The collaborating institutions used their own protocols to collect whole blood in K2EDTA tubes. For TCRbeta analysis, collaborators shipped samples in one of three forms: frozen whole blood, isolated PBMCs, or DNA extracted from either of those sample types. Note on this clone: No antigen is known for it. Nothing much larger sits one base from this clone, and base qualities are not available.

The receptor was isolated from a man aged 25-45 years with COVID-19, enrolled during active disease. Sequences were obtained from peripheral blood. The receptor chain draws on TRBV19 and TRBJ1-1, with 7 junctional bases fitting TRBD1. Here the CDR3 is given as CASSTLDRQNTEAFF. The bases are TGTGCCAGTAGTACTCTGGACAGGCAGAACACTGAAGCTTTCTTT.